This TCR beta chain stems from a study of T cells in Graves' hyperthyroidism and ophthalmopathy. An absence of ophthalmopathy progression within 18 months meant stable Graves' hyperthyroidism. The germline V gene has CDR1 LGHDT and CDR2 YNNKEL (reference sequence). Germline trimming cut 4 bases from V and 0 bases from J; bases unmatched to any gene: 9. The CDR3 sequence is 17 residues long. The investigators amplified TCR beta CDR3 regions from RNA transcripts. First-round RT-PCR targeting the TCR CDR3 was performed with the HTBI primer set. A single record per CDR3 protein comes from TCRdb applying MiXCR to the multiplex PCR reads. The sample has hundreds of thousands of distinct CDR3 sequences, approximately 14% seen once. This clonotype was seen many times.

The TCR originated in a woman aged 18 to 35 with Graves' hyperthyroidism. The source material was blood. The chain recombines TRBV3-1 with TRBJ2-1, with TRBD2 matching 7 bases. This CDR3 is CASSLLLAGSSYNEQFF. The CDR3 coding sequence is TGTGCCAGCAGCCTCCTGTTAGCGGGCAGCTCCTACAATGAGCAGTTCTTC.